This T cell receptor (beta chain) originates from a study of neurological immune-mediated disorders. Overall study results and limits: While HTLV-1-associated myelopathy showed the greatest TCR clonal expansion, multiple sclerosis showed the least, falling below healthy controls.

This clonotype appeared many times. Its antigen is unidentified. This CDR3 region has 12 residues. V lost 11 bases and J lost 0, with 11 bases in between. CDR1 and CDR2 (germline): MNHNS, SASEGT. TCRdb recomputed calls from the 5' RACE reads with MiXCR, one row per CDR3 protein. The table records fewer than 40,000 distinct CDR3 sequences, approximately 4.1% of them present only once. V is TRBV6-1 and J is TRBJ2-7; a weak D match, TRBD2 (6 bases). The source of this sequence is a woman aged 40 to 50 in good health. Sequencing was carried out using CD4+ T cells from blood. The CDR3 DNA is TGTGCCGGAGGGGAGGTCTCCTACGAGCAGTACTTC. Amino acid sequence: CAGGEVSYEQYF.